This entry is about one TCR beta chain. Germline assignment: CDR1 LGHDT and CDR2 YNNKEL (reference sequence). The CDR3 sequence is 14 residues long. V lost 3 bases and J 8 bases, leaving 16 bases between the germline ends. These data are taken from a study of blood T cell repertoires in COVID-19. TCRdb's table, derived via immunoSEQ multiplex PCR, lists solely in-frame clones and lacks some. This repertoire shows 150,000 to 200,000 clones, around nine tenths found once; its top ten account for roughly an eighth. The chain joins TRBV3-1 (or the pseudogene TRBV3-2) to TRBJ1-2, with a tentative D call TRBD1 (5 bases). Sequenced sample: peripheral blood. The receptor comes from a woman in her 70s with COVID-19, enrolled during active disease. CDR3 residues: CASSHGGTAGGYTF. The CDR3 bases are TGTGCCAGCAGCCACGGCGGGACGGCGGGCGGCTACACCTTC.